A single sample is the source of the 32 T cell receptor beta chains below, sequenced in a study of cytomegalovirus exposure and HLA in healthy donors (TCRdb year 2017). The library was prepared using the immunoSEQ multiplex PCR assay. For the multiplex PCR, a mixture combining 60 forward primers for TCR Vbeta segments and 13 reverse primers for TCR Jbeta segments was used. TCRdb retrieved this table from immuneACCESS and kept in-frame rearrangements only. Not all clones are present; in checked studies, unresolved V genes account for under half, and no reason is known for the remainder. For this sample there are 130,000 or so clones; around 75% appear just once. Clones ranked in the top ten supply about 3% of the sample. Sequenced material: PBMCs. These receptors came from a man between 25 and 39 years old in good health and CMV-seronegative.

This clone was picked up a small number of times. J is TRBJ2-2 and V is TRBV5-5; 8 bases fit TRBD2. This CDR3 region has 15 residues. The V and J ends lost 4 bases and 2 bases, in that order; junction bases with no gene match: 4. The germline gives CDR1 SGHKS, CDR2 YYEKEE (reference sequence). CDR3 amino acids: CASSALADNTGELFF. Here the CDR3 DNA reads TGTGCCAGCAGCGCACTAGCGGATAACACCGGGGAGCTGTTTTTT.

The rearrangement uses TRBV4-3 and TRBJ2-7, with D possibly matching TRBD1 (5 bases). Germline V gene lookup returns CDR1 LGHNA and CDR2 YSLEER. The CDR3 totals 15 residues. Trimming cost V 0 bases and J 4 bases, with 13 bases left between them. Written as DNA, the CDR3 is TGCGCCAGCAGCCAAGAAAGGGGATTTCTTTACGAGCAGTACTTC. As protein: CASSQERGFLYEQYF.

V usage is TRBV28 and J usage is TRBJ2-7; D not certain. Trimming shortened V by 3 bases and J by 3 bases, and 12 bases separated the two germline ends. This CDR3 is built from 14 residues. Germline V gene lookup returns CDR1 MDHEN and CDR2 SYDVKM. The CDR3 nucleotides are TGTGCCAGCAGTTTCCGGGTTACGAACTACGAGCAGTACTTC. Protein product: CASSFRVTNYEQYF. Full variable domain (remainder filled in from reference TRBV28 and TRBJ2-7): DVKVTQSSRYLVKRTGEKVFLECVQDMDHENMFWYRQDPGLGLRLIYFSYDVKMKEKGDIPEGYSVSREKKERFSLILESASTNQTSMYLCASSFRVTNYEQYFGPGTRLTVT.

This clone has only one observation. The chain has TRBV6-5 and TRBJ2-1, with a weak D call TRBD1 (7 bases). The CDR3 is 16 residues long. Germline-derived CDR1 and CDR2 are MNHEY and SVGAGI. V gave up 4 bases and J gave up 2 bases, with 15 bases separating them. The CDR3 here is CASSSHRGGAYNEQFF. CDR3 DNA: TGTGCCAGCAGTTCGCACAGGGGAGGCGCCTACAATGAGCAGTTCTTC.

The chain joins TRBV7-3 to TRBJ2-1; TRBD2 agrees at 10 bases. This CDR3 spans 18 amino acids. Germline V gene lookup returns CDR1 SGHTA and CDR2 FQGTGA. The V and J ends lost 9 bases and 7 bases, in that order; junction bases with no gene match: 21. In DNA form, the CDR3 reads TGTGCCAGGCCCCTTAGTAGAGCGGGAGGGCCCGGGGAGAATGAGCAGTTCTTC. Translated: CARPLSRAGGPGENEQFF.

The rearrangement uses TRBV28 and TRBJ1-3; D remains unclear. The germline gives CDR1 MDHEN, CDR2 SYDVKM. This CDR3 spans 12 amino acids. Trimming left V 7 bases short and J 4 bases short, with 8 bases between. The CDR3 bases are TGTGCCAGCATGGTCCAGGGAAACACCATATATTTT. Translated, it gives CASMVQGNTIYF.

Comments on this clone: The same CDR3 can be traced to other DNA sequences in this sample. The CDR3 protein is CASSLELAGGYEQYF. CDR3 DNA sequence: TGTGCCAGCAGCTTAGAACTAGCGGGAGGCTACGAGCAGTACTTC. The rearrangement joins TRBV5-4 to TRBJ2-7, with 12 bases that match TRBD2. Germline loops: CDR1 SGHNT, CDR2 YYREEE (reference sequence). This CDR3 spans 15 amino acids. Trimming at V came to 2 bases and at J to 3 bases, leaving 3 bases not matched to a gene.

This clone came up a few times. The chain has TRBV9 and TRBJ2-3; TRBD2 matches 14 bases. The CDR3 runs 15 residues. Unmatched junction bases numbered 7, after V lost 8 bases and J lost 5 bases. The V gene's germline CDR1 is SGDLS and CDR2 YYNGEE. CDR3 sequence reads: CASQTSGGAKDTQYF. CDR3 coding DNA: TGTGCCAGTCAGACTAGCGGGGGGGCTAAAGATACGCAGTATTTT.

This clone has a handful of counts. V usage is TRBV10-3 and J usage is TRBJ1-4; 7 bases agree with TRBD1. The CDR3 spans 14 residues. Germline CDR1 reads ENHRY; CDR2 reads SYGVKD. V gave up 6 bases and J gave up 6 bases; unmatched junction bases: 7. The CDR3 DNA follows: TGTGCCATCAGCCCCGGGACAGAAGATGAAAAACTGTTTTTT. It specifies CAISPGTEDEKLFF.

The chain is built from TRBV4-3 and TRBJ1-1, with D maybe TRBD1 (5 bases). The CDR3 length is 14 residues. Germline-derived CDR1 and CDR2 are LGHNA and YSLEER. With 1 base removed from V and 3 bases from J, the gap between germline ends came to 9 bases. Here the CDR3 reads CASSQVVGDTEAFF. CDR3 nucleotides: TGCGCCAGCAGCCAAGTCGTAGGGGACACTGAAGCTTTCTTT.

V is TRBV28 and J is TRBJ2-3; 10 bases are shared with TRBD1. V trimming: 7 bases; J trimming: 4 bases; junction bases outside the gene matches: 5. The CDR3 loop spans 14 amino acids. Per the germline V gene, CDR1 is MDHEN and CDR2 is SYDVKM. The chain's CDR3 is CASIRDRGSDTQYF. In DNA, the CDR3 is TGTGCCAGCATCCGGGACAGGGGTTCAGATACGCAGTATTTT.

The rearrangement uses TRBV4-1 and TRBJ2-3; D not resolved. Looked up from germline, CDR1 is MGHRA and CDR2 is YSYEKL. V was cut by 1 base and J by 0 bases, with 11 bases left in between. CDR3 size: 16 residues. CDR3 in DNA: TGCGCCAGCAGCCAAGGACTGGCCTCTAGCACAGATACGCAGTATTTT. This encodes CASSQGLASSTDTQYF.

The chain carries TRBV7-9 and TRBJ2-3; tentatively, D is TRBD2 (6 bases). Germline-derived CDR1 and CDR2 are SEHNR and FQNEAQ (reference sequence). The CDR3 has 16 residues. Trimming left V 1 base short and J 2 bases short, with 13 bases between. CDR3 sequence reads: CASSLGRTTSTDTQYF. In DNA, the CDR3 is TGTGCCAGCAGCTTAGGCCGGACTACCTCCACAGATACGCAGTATTTT.

The J gene is TRBJ2-1, the V gene TRBV7-9, with 9 bases fitting TRBD2. Per the germline V gene, CDR1 is SEHNR and CDR2 is FQNEAQ (reference sequence). This CDR3 is 15 amino acids long. V was pared by 6 bases and J by 9 bases, with 12 bases of the junction left unmatched. The CDR3 protein is CASSPRVAGEGEQFF. As DNA, the CDR3 is TGTGCCAGCAGTCCCAGGGTAGCGGGAGAGGGTGAGCAGTTCTTC.

The V and J genes are TRBV6-1 and TRBJ2-5; D remains ambiguous. The V and J ends lost 4 bases and 2 bases respectively, with 8 bases between them. Germline CDR1 and CDR2: MNHNS and SASEGT. The CDR3 consists of 13 residues. DNA for the CDR3: TGTGCCAGCAGTGTTCAGGAACAAGAGACCCAGTACTTC. As protein: CASSVQEQETQYF.

The genes are TRBV4-2 and TRBJ2-1; TRBD2 aligns across 13 bases. Per the germline V gene, CDR1 is LGHNA and CDR2 is YNFKEQ. V was clipped by 2 bases and J by 7 bases; unmatched bases: 8. CDR3 length: 17 residues. CDR3 region: CASSQRMGLAGPNEQFF. The CDR3 DNA follows: TGTGCCAGCAGCCAAAGGATGGGACTAGCGGGACCTAATGAGCAGTTCTTC.

V gene TRBV4-2 combines with J gene TRBJ2-5; 8 positions match TRBD2. Germline CDR1 is LGHNA and CDR2 is YNFKEQ. Trimming took 1 base from V and 2 from J; bases not matched to a gene: 6. CDR3 length: 16 amino acids. The CDR3 spells CASSQGVAGRQETQYF. CDR3 in DNA: TGTGCCAGCAGCCAAGGAGTAGCGGGGAGACAAGAGACCCAGTACTTC.

The J gene is TRBJ2-1, the V gene TRBV9; 10 bases line up with TRBD2. The CDR3 is 12 amino acids. V lost 6 bases, J lost 9 bases, and 3 bases stayed unmatched. Germline CDR1 reads SGDLS; CDR2 reads YYNGEE. The CDR3 reads CASTSGSAEQFF. In DNA form, the CDR3 reads TGTGCCAGCACTAGCGGGAGCGCTGAGCAGTTCTTC.

The genes are TRBV5-1 and TRBJ2-5; no definite D call. The V end lost 0 bases, the J end lost 4 bases, and 7 bases lay between the germline ends. CDR3 length equals 13 residues. From germline, CDR1 is SGHRS and CDR2 YFSETQ. Here the CDR3 reads CASSLVQRETQYF. DNA of the CDR3: TGCGCCAGCAGCTTGGTACAGAGAGAGACCCAGTACTTC.

This sequence joins TRBV6-6 and TRBJ2-7; 11 bases match TRBD2. The CDR3 is 15 residues long. Germline trimming cut 5 bases from V and 5 bases from J; bases unmatched to any gene: 8. Germline V gene data show CDR1 as MNHNY and CDR2 as SVGAGI (reference sequence). The CDR3 region is CASSKLAGVPDEQYF. The CDR3 region has the DNA TGTGCCAGCAGTAAACTAGCGGGAGTACCCGACGAGCAGTACTTC.

The chain recombines TRBV6-1 with TRBJ2-7, with TRBD1 identical over 9 bases. Per germline, CDR1 MNHNS and CDR2 SASEGT. The CDR3 contains 15 residues. J gave up 5 bases and V 2 bases, and 7 bases lay outside the gene matches. This chain's CDR3 is CASSEMPGTGNEQYF. CDR3 nucleotide sequence: TGTGCCAGCAGTGAAATGCCCGGGACAGGGAACGAGCAGTACTTC.

This chain connects TRBV19 to TRBJ1-1; the D is unclear. Trimming took off 9 bases at V and 6 bases at J, with 20 bases between the two ends. This CDR3 comprises 14 residues. Per germline, CDR1 LNHDA and CDR2 SQIVND (reference sequence). CDR3: CASRGSGGWAEAFF. The DNA of the CDR3 is TGTGCCAGCCGCGGGAGCGGAGGGTGGGCTGAAGCTTTCTTT.

The chain employs TRBV7-9 and TRBJ1-2; 7 nucleotides align to TRBD1. This CDR3 is built from 14 residues. Germline CDR1 reads SEHNR; CDR2 reads FQNEAQ (reference sequence). Trimming cost V 4 bases and J 5 bases; bases outside gene matches: 7. CDR3 nucleotides: TGTGCCAGCAGCTACGGACAGGTTACGTATGGCTACACCTTC. Amino acid sequence: CASSYGQVTYGYTF.

V usage is TRBV4-3 and J usage is TRBJ2-1; 13 nucleotides agree with TRBD2. Germline-derived CDR1 and CDR2 are LGHNA and YSLEER. The V segment lost 1 base and the J segment 7 bases; nucleotides outside the gene matches: 7. The CDR3 length is 17 residues. CDR3 sequence (DNA): TGCGCCAGCAGCCAAGGACTAGCGGGAGGTTGGGCTAATGAGCAGTTCTTC. This translates into CASSQGLAGGWANEQFF.

This clone showed up just a few times. The chain has TRBV15 and TRBJ2-7, with 7 bases that match TRBD1. CDR1 and CDR2 (germline): LNHNV, YYDKDF (reference sequence). J gave up 2 bases and V 1 base, and 8 bases lay outside the gene matches. The CDR3 is 16 residues long. CDR3 in amino acids: CATSRGDSDRAYEQYF. CDR3 sequence (DNA): TGTGCCACCAGCAGAGGTGATAGTGACAGGGCCTACGAGCAGTACTTC.

V gene TRBV28 combines with J gene TRBJ1-5; D gene ambiguous. V was cut by 4 bases and J by 0 bases, with 7 bases left in between. Germline V lookup: CDR1 MDHEN, CDR2 SYDVKM. This CDR3 has 14 amino acids. CDR3 in amino acids: CASSSYDSNQPQHF. CDR3 bases: TGTGCCAGCAGTTCCTATGATAGCAATCAGCCCCAGCATTTT.

This chain connects TRBV15 to TRBJ2-1, with 12 bases fitting TRBD2. The CDR3 runs to 16 residues. Germline values: CDR1 LNHNV, CDR2 YYDKDF (reference sequence). V shed 8 bases and J 8 bases; nucleotides not matched to a gene: 13. CDR3 amino acids: CATGSSSGRAVYEQFF. Here the CDR3 DNA reads TGTGCCACCGGAAGCTCTAGCGGGAGGGCCGTCTATGAGCAGTTCTTC.

V and J are TRBV30 and TRBJ2-5, with 8 bases matching TRBD1. CDR1 GTSNPN and CDR2 SVGIG come from the germline V gene (reference sequence). The CDR3 length is 14 residues. V shed 1 base and J 1 base; nucleotides not matched to a gene: 2. In DNA, the CDR3 is TGTGCCTGGAGTGGAGGGACAGGCCAAGAGACCCAGTACTTC. This encodes CAWSGGTGQETQYF.

The V gene is TRBV4-1, the J gene TRBJ2-5; 7 bases map to TRBD1. The CDR3 has 15 amino acids. V was pared by 2 bases and J by 5 bases, with 8 bases of the junction left unmatched. Germline V gene sequence: CDR1 MGHRA, CDR2 YSYEKL. The CDR3 nucleotides read TGCGCCAGCAGCCAATTTACAGGGGACGCTGAGACCCAGTACTTC. Its protein is CASSQFTGDAETQYF.

The chain couples TRBV15 to TRBJ2-5; D is ambiguous. The V end was cut by 3 bases, the J end by 5 bases, with 10 bases between. Germline loops: CDR1 LNHNV, CDR2 YYDKDF (reference sequence). CDR3 length: 13 amino acids. This CDR3 reads CATSRELMETQYF. In DNA, the CDR3 is TGTGCCACCAGCAGGGAGCTTATGGAGACCCAGTACTTC.

V is TRBV18 and J is TRBJ1-3; TRBD1 matches at 8 bases. The ends lost 7 bases at V and 3 bases at J; junction bases unmatched: 8. CDR3 length: 15 amino acids. Per the germline V gene, CDR1 is KGHSH and CDR2 is LQKENI. CDR3: CASYPDRGIGNTIYF. CDR3 sequence (DNA): TGTGCCAGCTACCCCGACAGGGGCATTGGAAACACCATATATTTT. Supplemented by reference TRBV18 and TRBJ1-3, the full variable domain reads NAGVMQNPRHLVRRRGQEARLRCSPMKGHSHVYWYRQLPEEGLKFMVYLQKENIIDESGMPKERFSAEFPKEGPSILRIQQVVRGDSAAYFCASYPDRGIGNTIYFGEGSWLTVV.

This clone was seen more than once but under ten times. The CDR3 here is CASSRGWTGSIEAFF. The DNA of the CDR3 is TGTGCCAGCAGTAGAGGGTGGACAGGGAGCATTGAAGCTTTCTTT. This chain links TRBV2 with TRBJ1-1; 8 bases fit TRBD1. CDR3 length: 15 residues. Germline V gene data show CDR1 as SNHLY and CDR2 as FYNNEI. The junction had 12 bases not matched to a gene; V was cut back by 5 bases and J by 7 bases.